One sample yielded the 4 T cell receptor beta chains listed below, sequenced in a study of T-cell memory formation after mild COVID-19. TCRdb fed the 5' RACE reads into MiXCR, producing one record per CDR3 protein. Of approximately 180,000 distinct CDR3 sequences listed, 16% are singletons. The sequencing sample was made of PBMCs or a T cell subset sorted from them (not recorded which). The receptors originated from an adult woman who had mild COVID-19 (a few samples of this study predate the infection). Cell type and time point are not known.

This chain links TRBV7-9 with TRBJ1-4, with TRBD1 as a possible D gene (6 bases). The CDR3 loop spans 14 amino acids. Germline CDR1 is SEHNR and CDR2 is FQNEAQ (reference sequence). The V end was cut by 6 bases, the J end by 3 bases, with 11 bases between. The CDR3 sequence is CASSVDSSNEKLFF. The CDR3, as DNA: TGTGCCAGCAGTGTGGACAGCTCTAATGAAAAACTGTTTTTT. The full variable domain, rest sourced from reference TRBV7-9 and TRBJ1-4, is DTGVSQNPRHKITKRGQNVTFRCDPISEHNRLYWYRQTLGQGPEFLTYFQNEAQLEKSRLLSDRFSAERPKGSFSTLEIQRTEQGDSAMYLCASSVDSSNEKLFFGSGTQLSVL.

This clonotype was observed a few times. The rearrangement uses TRBV5-1 and TRBJ1-6; no clear D. This CDR3 contains 14 residues. The V and J ends lost 0 bases and 10 bases respectively, with 11 bases between them. Per germline, CDR1 SGHRS and CDR2 YFSETQ. This CDR3 reads CASSLGPAQSPLHF. CDR3 nucleotide sequence: TGCGCCAGCAGCTTGGGGCCAGCTCAATCACCCCTCCACTTT.

This chain's CDR3 is CASIGGGLNTEAFF. CDR3 coding DNA: TGTGCCAGCATAGGGGGCGGCCTGAACACTGAAGCTTTCTTT. The rearrangement uses TRBV2 and TRBJ1-1; TRBD1 matches at 7 bases. With V trimmed by 7 bases and J by 0 bases, 5 bases remained unmatched. This CDR3 comprises 14 residues. Looked up from germline, CDR1 is SNHLY and CDR2 is FYNNEI.

This chain links TRBV9 with TRBJ2-5, with 8 positions matching TRBD2. The CDR3 totals 16 residues. The V and J ends lost 4 bases and 2 bases, in that order; junction bases with no gene match: 10. Germline V gene lookup returns CDR1 SGDLS and CDR2 YYNGEE. CDR3 sequence reads: CASSSGRGGPQETQYF. The CDR3 DNA reads TGTGCCAGCAGCTCAGGACGGGGGGGCCCACAAGAGACCCAGTACTTC.